The 18 T cell receptor beta chains below all came from one sample that was sequenced in a study of shared clonotypes between healthy human individuals. The repertoire was sequenced with immunoSEQ multiplex PCR; TCRdb's copy has only in-frame clones and lacks some. The sample holds about 2.3 million clones, 85% to 95% seen once. Sequences were obtained from naive CD4+ T cells from PBMCs. As for subset: CD45RA+ positively selected. The receptors stem from a man between 18 and 35 years old in good health. Some clones in this sample may be carry-over from other donors' samples.

The chain recombines TRBV25-1 with TRBJ2-5; 7 bases are shared with TRBD1. Trimming at V came to 4 bases and at J to 3 bases, leaving 11 bases not matched to a gene. The CDR3 is 16 amino acids. Germline values: CDR1 MGHDK, CDR2 SYGVNS. CDR3 amino acids: CASSGDSRRYKETQYF. The CDR3 DNA sequence: TGTGCCAGCAGTGGGGACAGTCGACGGTATAAAGAGACCCAGTACTTC.

This clone was found once. The rearrangement joins TRBV16 to TRBJ2-3, with D possibly TRBD2 on 6 matching bases. The germline V gene has CDR1 KGHSY and CDR2 FQNENV. Trimming pared 5 bases from V and 5 bases from J, leaving 17 bases between. The CDR3 totals 15 residues. The CDR3 bases are TGTGCCAGCAGCTACCCTCCCGGGGGAGTAGATACGCAGTATTTT. As protein: CASSYPPGGVDTQYF.

As regards this clone: The junction does not match germline at one end; this may be a read error. This sequence joins TRBV5-6 and TRBJ2-5; D unresolved. The CDR3 sequence is 15 residues long. Germline V gives CDR1 SGHDT, CDR2 YYEEEE. The CDR3 DNA is TGTGCCAGCAGCCCTCGTGGGGTAGCAGGCGAGACCCGGTACTTC. It encodes CASSPRGVAGETRYF.

The genes are TRBV28 and TRBJ1-2; D is undetermined. Germline V gene data show CDR1 as MDHEN and CDR2 as SYDVKM. The CDR3 runs to 14 residues. Trimming shortened V by 5 bases and J by 6 bases, and 16 bases separated the two germline ends. The DNA for the CDR3 is TGTGCCAGCAGTGTATATCAGGTGATTGATGGCTACACCTTC. Its protein is CASSVYQVIDGYTF.

The chain has TRBV14 and TRBJ1-2, with D possibly matching TRBD1 (5 bases). Germline CDR1 and CDR2: SGHDN and FVKESK. Trimming stripped 9 bases from V and 6 bases from J, with 17 bases between. CDR3 length: 13 amino acids. Here the CDR3 DNA reads TGTGCCAGTTCCCAGGGCGGACGGGATGGCTACACCTTC. It is translated as CASSQGGRDGYTF.

This clone was observed once. The chain joins TRBV5-6 to TRBJ2-4, with a tentative D call TRBD2 (6 bases). CDR3 length equals 16 residues. Trimming shortened V by 3 bases and J by 1 base, and 14 bases separated the two germline ends. The germline V gene has CDR1 SGHDT and CDR2 YYEEEE. The CDR3 nucleotides read TGTGCCAGCAGCTACGGAGGGGCAAGGGCCAAAAACATTCAGTACTTC. Translating gives CASSYGGARAKNIQYF.

The rearrangement joins TRBV7-9 to TRBJ2-1; D not certain. CDR1 is SEHNR, CDR2 FQNEAQ, per germline (reference sequence). V gave up 5 bases and J gave up 12 bases, with 8 bases separating them. The CDR3 totals 10 residues. Here the CDR3 reads CASSRDWQFF. The DNA of the CDR3 is TGTGCCAGCAGCCGCGATTGGCAGTTCTTC.

V gene TRBV10-1 combines with J gene TRBJ2-7; 10 bases match TRBD1. Germline lookup yields CDR1 WNHNN and CDR2 SYGVQD (reference sequence). The CDR3 spans 14 residues. V lost 6 bases to trimming and J lost 1 base; unmatched junction nucleotides: 3. The CDR3 region is CASRRGQGSYEQYF. The CDR3 nucleotides read TGCGCCAGCAGAAGGGGACAGGGGTCCTACGAGCAGTACTTC.

The chain links TRBV7-2 to TRBJ2-7, with TRBD1 as a possible D gene (5 bases). CDR3 size: 12 residues. CDR1 is SGHTA and CDR2 is FQGNSA in the germline V gene. V gave up 4 bases and J gave up 6 bases, with 10 bases separating them. In DNA, the CDR3 is TGTGCCAGCAGCTACAGACAGCCCGAGCAGTACTTC. This gives the protein CASSYRQPEQYF. The full variable domain, completed using reference TRBV7-2 and TRBJ2-7, is GAGVSQSPSNKVTEKGKDVELRCDPISGHTALYWYRQSLGQGLEFLIYFQGNSAPDKSGLPSDRFSAERTGGSVSTLTIQRTQQEDSAVYLCASSYRQPEQYFGPGTRLTVT.

V gene TRBV5-1 combines with J gene TRBJ1-4, with unresolved D. This CDR3 has 15 amino acids. V dropped 1 base and J dropped 5 bases, with 12 bases sitting between them. From germline, CDR1 is SGHRS and CDR2 YFSETQ. The CDR3 DNA follows: TGCGCCAGCAGCTTGTGGTACGGACCGAATGAAAAACTGTTTTTT. Its protein product is CASSLWYGPNEKLFF. Together with reference TRBV5-1 and TRBJ1-4, the CDR3 gives the full variable domain: KAGVTQTPRYLIKTRGQQVTLSCSPISGHRSVSWYQQTPGQGLQFLFEYFSETQRNKGNFPGRFSGRQFSNSRSEMNVSTLELGDSALYLCASSLWYGPNEKLFFGSGTQLSVL.

The chain has TRBV7-9 and TRBJ2-3; no clear D gene. The V gene's germline CDR1 is SEHNR and CDR2 FQNEAQ (reference sequence). The V and J ends lost 0 bases and 0 bases respectively, with 10 bases between them. The CDR3 has 16 residues. CDR3 in DNA: TGTGCCAGCAGCTTAGCGGGTAGAGCTAGCACAGATACGCAGTATTTT. Translating gives CASSLAGRASTDTQYF.

The rearrangement uses TRBV20-1 and TRBJ2-1; D uncertain. The CDR3 sequence is 11 residues long. Trimming cost V 4 bases and J 8 bases, with 9 bases left between them. CDR1 is DFQATT and CDR2 is SNEGSKA in the germline V gene (reference sequence). The CDR3 reads CSAIPRHEQFF. The DNA of the CDR3 is TGCAGTGCTATTCCCCGCCATGAGCAGTTCTTC.

This clone has more than one count but fewer than ten. The chain uses TRBV18 and TRBJ1-4; the D is unclear. V was shortened by 5 bases and J by 0 bases, with 10 bases between the two germline ends. Germline-derived CDR1 and CDR2 are KGHSH and LQKENI. The CDR3 is made up of 15 amino acids. In nucleotides, the CDR3 is TGTGCCAGCTCATCGGACGGCTCAACTAATGAAAAACTGTTTTTT. This codes for CASSSDGSTNEKLFF.

The chain combines TRBV6-1 with TRBJ1-2; D not resolved. Germline V gene data show CDR1 as MNHNS and CDR2 as SASEGT. V was trimmed by 7 bases and J by 8 bases, leaving 20 bases between them. The CDR3 extends over 14 amino acids. The DNA for the CDR3 is TGTGCCAGCACCTCCGGCGGCGCGCCGTGGGGCTACACCTTC. Its translation: CASTSGGAPWGYTF.

The V and J genes are TRBV12-5 and TRBJ2-1, with 9 bases aligning to TRBD2. The CDR3 is 16 residues long. Germline assignment: CDR1 LGHNT and CDR2 FRNRAP. Trimming removed 2 bases from V and 6 bases from J; junction bases left unmatched: 8. The CDR3 DNA sequence: TGTGCTAGTGGTTTGTGGAATGCGGGAGGGCCCAATGAGCAGTTCTTC. This gives the protein CASGLWNAGGPNEQFF. The full variable domain, rest sourced from reference TRBV12-5 and TRBJ2-1, is DARVTQTPRHKVTEMGQEVTMRCQPILGHNTVFWYRQTMMQGLELLAYFRNRAPLDDSGMPKDRFSAEMPDATLATLKIQPSEPRDSAVYFCASGLWNAGGPNEQFFGPGTRLTVL.

The chain links TRBV6-1 to TRBJ1-3, with a weak D call TRBD1 (6 bases). There are 14 residues in the CDR3. V was shortened by 5 bases and J by 1 base, with 9 bases between the two germline ends. Germline V gene data show CDR1 as MNHNS and CDR2 as SASEGT. The CDR3 region is CASSNRESGNTIYF. The DNA of the CDR3 is TGTGCCAGCAGTAACAGGGAGTCTGGAAACACCATATATTTT.

This clone was recorded once. The same CDR3 can be traced to other DNA sequences in this sample. The chain links TRBV6-5 to TRBJ1-2; TRBD1 matches 9 bases. Germline V lookup: CDR1 MNHEY, CDR2 SVGAGI. Unmatched junction bases numbered 3, after V lost 8 bases and J lost 2 bases. The CDR3 is 13 residues long. As DNA, the CDR3 is TGTGCCAGCCGGGACAGGGAAAACTATGGCTACACCTTC. The encoded protein is CASRDRENYGYTF.

The V and J genes are TRBV23-1 and TRBJ2-7; D might be TRBD2 (6 bases). TRBV23-1 is reported as an ORF; its role is uncertain. There are 18 residues in the CDR3. Trimming removed 3 bases from V and 2 bases from J, with 23 bases in between. The CDR3 loop is CASSQPPILRAGPYEQYF. Written as DNA, the CDR3 is TGCGCCAGCAGTCAGCCCCCCATCCTTAGGGCGGGGCCCTACGAGCAGTACTTC.